A single sample gave rise to the 9 T cell receptor beta chains below, sequenced in a study of T cells in tumors and immune-related adverse events. Clones were sequenced by immunoSEQ multiplex PCR, and TCRdb holds only the in-frame ones, with some missing. The table lists about 24,000 clones, under 95% of them singletons. The sample was lymph node tissue, taken from a patient treated with anti-PD-1 therapy. Receptors originate from a female donor with metastatic renal cell carcinoma.

V and J are TRBV19 and TRBJ2-1; no clear D. The CDR3 consists of 14 residues. Germline-derived CDR1 and CDR2 are LNHDA and SQIVND (reference sequence). Trimming stripped 6 bases from V and 3 bases from J, with 12 bases between. CDR3: CASSSAAYYNEQFF. For the CDR3, the DNA is TGTGCCAGTAGCTCCGCGGCCTACTACAATGAGCAGTTCTTC. Complete variable domain (other parts from reference TRBV19 and TRBJ2-1): DGGITQSPKYLFRKEGQNVTLSCEQNLNHDAMYWYRQDPGQGLRLIYYSQIVNDFQKGDIAEGYSVSREKKESFPLTVTSAQKNPTAFYLCASSSAAYYNEQFFGPGTRLTVL.

This clone has only a few counts. This chain connects TRBV7-9 to TRBJ2-5; the match to TRBD1 covers 8 bases. Unmatched junction bases numbered 4, after V lost 5 bases and J lost 5 bases. Germline V gene data show CDR1 as SEHNR and CDR2 as FQNEAQ (reference sequence). The CDR3 contains 13 residues. The CDR3 region has the DNA TGTGCCAGCAGCCGGAACAGGGGGGAGACCCAGTACTTC. This codes for CASSRNRGETQYF.

The chain is built from TRBV5-1 and TRBJ2-1, with 14 bases that match TRBD2. The ends lost 3 bases at V and 7 bases at J; junction bases unmatched: 18. The germline V gene has CDR1 SGHRS and CDR2 YFSETQ. CDR3 length: 20 residues. This chain's CDR3 is CASSYAGTSGSNLYGNEQFF. The CDR3 region has the DNA TGCGCCAGCAGCTACGCCGGGACTAGCGGGAGCAATTTGTATGGGAATGAGCAGTTCTTC.

This clone came up once. The genes are TRBV13 and TRBJ1-1, with D possibly TRBD1 on 5 matching bases. CDR3 length: 15 residues. V was trimmed by 1 base and J by 4 bases, leaving 13 bases between them. CDR1 and CDR2 from the germline V gene are PRHDT and FYEKMQ (reference sequence). CDR3 region: CASSLESGLLTEAFF. The CDR3 DNA sequence: TGTGCCAGCAGCTTAGAGTCAGGGCTGCTCACTGAAGCTTTCTTT. The full variable domain, with the rest looked up from reference TRBV13 and TRBJ1-1, is AAGVIQSPRHLIKEKRETATLKCYPIPRHDTVYWYQQGPGQDPQFLISFYEKMQSDKGSIPDRFSAQQFSDYHSELNMSSLELGDSALYFCASSLESGLLTEAFFGQGTRLTVV.

This clone showed up just once. The chain recombines TRBV11-2 with TRBJ2-1, with D perhaps matching TRBD2 (6 bases). V lost 8 bases and J 0 bases, leaving 11 bases between the germline ends. Germline-derived CDR1 and CDR2 are SGHAT and FQNNGV. CDR3 length: 14 amino acids. This chain's CDR3 is CASSVTSSYNEQFF. In DNA form, the CDR3 reads TGTGCCAGCTCGGTGACTAGCTCCTACAATGAGCAGTTCTTC.

The rearrangement uses TRBV6-5 and TRBJ2-1; D remains unclear. The V gene's germline CDR1 is MNHEY and CDR2 SVGAGI. This CDR3 has 15 residues. The V and J ends lost 3 bases and 2 bases respectively, with 11 bases between them. The CDR3 sequence: CASSYQSVTYNEQFF. CDR3 nucleotides: TGTGCCAGCAGTTATCAGAGCGTGACCTACAATGAGCAGTTCTTC.

The CDR3 region has the DNA TGTGCCAGCAGTGAGACAGTAGGCTACGAGCAGTACTTC. This translates into CASSETVGYEQYF. The chain couples TRBV6-5 to TRBJ2-7; D possibly corresponds to TRBD1 (5 bases). In germline, CDR1 is MNHEY, CDR2 SVGAGI. The CDR3 is 13 residues long. V lost 5 bases to trimming and J lost 3 bases, with 11 bases between them.

In the case of this clone: The junction departs from germline at one end; a sequencing error may be responsible. The J gene is TRBJ2-5, the V gene TRBV7-7, with 10 positions matching TRBD1. This CDR3 spans 15 amino acids. Germline lookup yields CDR1 SSHAT and CDR2 FNYEAQ (reference sequence). The CDR3: CASSLGQGRQETQYF. The CDR3 DNA reads as TGTGCTAGCAGCCTGGGACAGGGGAGGCAAGAGACCCAGTACTTC.

The V and J genes are TRBV7-9 and TRBJ2-7; tentative D call: TRBD1 (7 bases). V was cut by 1 base and J by 6 bases, with 13 bases left in between. This CDR3 spans 14 amino acids. Per germline, CDR1 SEHNR and CDR2 FQNEAQ (reference sequence). CDR3 nucleotides: TGTGCCAGCAGCTTAGAAGGAGGGGGCGGCGAGCAGTACTTC. As protein: CASSLEGGGGEQYF.